The rows below give T cell receptor beta chains drawn from one sample of a study of T-cell reconstitution after alpha-beta-depleted transplantation in children. TCRdb ran MiXCR on the PCR reads and lists one entry per CDR3 protein. The table includes 700,000 to 950,000 distinct CDR3 sequences, 16% detected once. The sample consisted of PBMCs, mostly from graft donor cells, taken 360 days after TCRalphabeta/CD19-depleted stem cell transplant. The receptors were sampled from a male patient under 18 who had a stem cell transplant for acute lymphoblastic leukemia, so the T cells may come from the graft donor. Each CDR3 is given with its conserved first and last residue. The D gene is left open where the match is weak. A clone size is listed for some rows: how often the clone was seen (once, few, many), or a class if it is expanded.

j_call: TRBJ2-1; v_call: TRBV7-6; d_call: NA; clone_size: once; cdr3_nt: TGTGCCAGCAGCCCGACACACAAACGGTTCTTC; cdr3_aa: CASSPTHKRFF
j_call: TRBJ2-1; v_call: TRBV5-1; d_call: NA; clone_size: NA; cdr3_nt: TGCGCCAGCAATGGGGGTGTTAGCTCCTACAATGAGCAGTTCTTC; cdr3_aa: CASNGGVSSYNEQFF
j_call: TRBJ2-1; v_call: TRBV20-1; d_call: NA; clone_size: NA; cdr3_nt: TGCAGTGCTTCCCTTAGGGGTCATGTAGCTTACAATGAGCAGTTCTTC; cdr3_aa: CSASLRGHVAYNEQFF
j_call: TRBJ1-2; v_call: TRBV2; d_call: NA; clone_size: NA; cdr3_nt: TGTGCCAGCAACTATGGCTACACCTTC; cdr3_aa: CASNYGYTF
j_call: TRBJ2-2; v_call: TRBV7-3; d_call: NA; clone_size: many; cdr3_nt: TGTGCCAGCAGCCCGGAGGACAACACCGGGGAGCTGTTTTTT; cdr3_aa: CASSPEDNTGELFF
j_call: TRBJ1-2; v_call: TRBV7-2; d_call: TRBD1; clone_size: few; cdr3_nt: TGTGCCAGCAGCTCCGGACAGGGCATAGCGGGAGGCTACACCTTC; cdr3_aa: CASSSGQGIAGGYTF
j_call: TRBJ2-2; v_call: TRBV12-3/TRBV12-4; d_call: NA; clone_size: few; cdr3_nt: TGTGCCAGCAGTTTAGGGTTTGCCGGGGAGCTGTTTTTT; cdr3_aa: CASSLGFAGELFF
j_call: TRBJ2-3; v_call: TRBV12-3/TRBV12-4; d_call: TRBD2; clone_size: NA; cdr3_nt: TGTGCCAGCAGTTTCCGTCCACTAGCGGGAGCCGGGCTCCCAGATACGCAGTATTTT; cdr3_aa: CASSFRPLAGAGLPDTQYF
j_call: TRBJ2-7; v_call: TRBV2; d_call: NA; clone_size: NA; cdr3_nt: TGTGCCAGCAGCCTCTTTGGTTCCCTTACCTACGAGCAGTACTTC; cdr3_aa: CASSLFGSLTYEQYF
j_call: TRBJ2-7; v_call: TRBV20-1; d_call: TRBD2; clone_size: few; cdr3_nt: TGCAGTGCTAGAGATACTAGGAGGACTAGCGGGAACTACGAGCAGTACTTC; cdr3_aa: CSARDTRRTSGNYEQYF
j_call: TRBJ1-1; v_call: TRBV13; d_call: TRBD1; clone_size: NA; cdr3_nt: TGTGCCAGCAGCCCAAGACAGGGGGGGGTTGAAGCTTTCTTT; cdr3_aa: CASSPRQGGVEAFF
j_call: TRBJ2-7; v_call: TRBV10-3; d_call: NA; clone_size: NA; cdr3_nt: TGTGCCATCAGTGCAAGCGGAGGCTCCTACGAGCAGTACTTC; cdr3_aa: CAISASGGSYEQYF
j_call: TRBJ2-1; v_call: TRBV6-4; d_call: NA; clone_size: few; cdr3_nt: TGTGCCAGCAGTGTAAGTATGAGCCTCTACAATGAGCAGTTCTTC; cdr3_aa: CASSVSMSLYNEQFF
j_call: TRBJ1-1; v_call: TRBV5-1; d_call: NA; clone_size: many; cdr3_nt: TGCGCCAGCAGCTTGGCCTTACCAGGGGTCGGTGAAGCTTTCTTT; cdr3_aa: CASSLALPGVGEAFF
j_call: TRBJ2-1; v_call: TRBV29-1; d_call: NA; clone_size: NA; cdr3_nt: TGCAGCGTCATCAGGGGTTCCTACAATGAGCAGTTCTTC; cdr3_aa: CSVIRGSYNEQFF
j_call: TRBJ2-2; v_call: TRBV5-1; d_call: TRBD2; clone_size: few; cdr3_nt: TGCGCCAGCAGCTCCCTGAGCGGGACTAGCAGGAACACCGGGGAGCTGTTTTTT; cdr3_aa: CASSSLSGTSRNTGELFF
j_call: TRBJ2-2; v_call: TRBV7-9; d_call: TRBD1; clone_size: once; cdr3_nt: TGTGCCAGCAGCTCGCCACCGGGACAGGGGTACACCGGGGAGCTGTTTTTT; cdr3_aa: CASSSPPGQGYTGELFF
j_call: TRBJ2-3; v_call: TRBV6-1; d_call: NA; clone_size: few; cdr3_nt: TGTGCCAGCAGAGACAGGGGAGGGCTAACAGATACGCAGTATTTT; cdr3_aa: CASRDRGGLTDTQYF
j_call: TRBJ2-7; v_call: TRBV6-5; d_call: TRBD1; clone_size: few; cdr3_nt: TGTGCCAGCAGTAACAGACAGGGTCGGTTCGAGCAGTACTTC; cdr3_aa: CASSNRQGRFEQYF
j_call: TRBJ2-3; v_call: TRBV20-1; d_call: TRBD2; clone_size: NA; cdr3_nt: TGCAGTGCTAGGGGGACTAGCGGGAGTAGGTCAGATACGCAGTATTTT; cdr3_aa: CSARGTSGSRSDTQYF
j_call: TRBJ2-1; v_call: TRBV2; d_call: NA; clone_size: once; cdr3_nt: TGTGCCAGCAGTGTGGTGGGAGCGGCGCAGTTCTTC; cdr3_aa: CASSVVGAAQFF
j_call: TRBJ2-1; v_call: TRBV5-1; d_call: NA; clone_size: many; cdr3_nt: TGCGCCAGCAGCTTGGGATTTTCCTCGTCCTACAATGAGCAGTTCTTC; cdr3_aa: CASSLGFSSSYNEQFF
j_call: TRBJ1-5; v_call: TRBV6-1; d_call: TRBD1; clone_size: few; cdr3_nt: TGTGCCAGCAAGGGACAGTTCAATCAGCCCCAGCATTTT; cdr3_aa: CASKGQFNQPQHF
j_call: TRBJ2-5; v_call: TRBV4-1; d_call: TRBD2; clone_size: few; cdr3_nt: TGCGCCAGCAGCCAAGATCCGGGACTAGCGTTAAAGAAGACCCAGTACTTC; cdr3_aa: CASSQDPGLALKKTQYF
j_call: TRBJ1-5; v_call: TRBV20-1; d_call: NA; clone_size: few; cdr3_nt: TGCAGTGCTAGTACAGGGCTGGGGAATCAGCCCCAGCATTTT; cdr3_aa: CSASTGLGNQPQHF
j_call: TRBJ2-1; v_call: TRBV7-9; d_call: NA; clone_size: many; cdr3_nt: TGTGCCAGCAGCACCGCACCTCCCCCCGTTGAGCAGTTCTTC; cdr3_aa: CASSTAPPPVEQFF
j_call: TRBJ2-4; v_call: TRBV29-1; d_call: NA; clone_size: few; cdr3_nt: TGCAGCGTTGTCTTCGATTTAGCCAAAAACATTCAGTACTTC; cdr3_aa: CSVVFDLAKNIQYF
j_call: TRBJ2-5; v_call: TRBV6-2/TRBV6-3; d_call: TRBD2; clone_size: NA; cdr3_nt: TGTGCCAGCACCGCAACTAGCGGGAAAGGAGAGACCCAGTACTTC; cdr3_aa: CASTATSGKGETQYF
j_call: TRBJ2-5; v_call: TRBV20-1; d_call: NA; clone_size: few; cdr3_nt: TGCAGTGCTAGAGTACCCTCTGCGGCCCAGTACTTC; cdr3_aa: CSARVPSAAQYF
j_call: TRBJ2-7; v_call: TRBV12-3/TRBV12-4; d_call: NA; clone_size: few; cdr3_nt: TGTGCCAGCAGATCAACAACAGGGACACGGGAGCAGTACTTC; cdr3_aa: CASRSTTGTREQYF
j_call: TRBJ2-1; v_call: TRBV7-6; d_call: TRBD1; clone_size: once; cdr3_nt: TGTGCCAGCACCAACGGAGAGCAGGGGGTTAACAATGAGCAGTTCTTC; cdr3_aa: CASTNGEQGVNNEQFF
j_call: TRBJ2-1; v_call: TRBV6-5; d_call: TRBD2; clone_size: few; cdr3_nt: TGTGCCAGCAGTTACCCCTTAGCGGGACGGAGGTACAATGAGCAGTTCTTC; cdr3_aa: CASSYPLAGRRYNEQFF
j_call: TRBJ2-1; v_call: TRBV12-3/TRBV12-4; d_call: NA; clone_size: NA; cdr3_nt: TGTGCCAGCAGTTTAGGGGGGGCGGGGGAAAGGCGCAATGAGCAGTTCTTC; cdr3_aa: CASSLGGAGERRNEQFF
j_call: TRBJ2-1; v_call: TRBV5-6; d_call: NA; clone_size: NA; cdr3_nt: TGTGCCAGCAAGGTTAGAGAGGCCGCCTACAATGAGCAGTTCTTC; cdr3_aa: CASKVREAAYNEQFF